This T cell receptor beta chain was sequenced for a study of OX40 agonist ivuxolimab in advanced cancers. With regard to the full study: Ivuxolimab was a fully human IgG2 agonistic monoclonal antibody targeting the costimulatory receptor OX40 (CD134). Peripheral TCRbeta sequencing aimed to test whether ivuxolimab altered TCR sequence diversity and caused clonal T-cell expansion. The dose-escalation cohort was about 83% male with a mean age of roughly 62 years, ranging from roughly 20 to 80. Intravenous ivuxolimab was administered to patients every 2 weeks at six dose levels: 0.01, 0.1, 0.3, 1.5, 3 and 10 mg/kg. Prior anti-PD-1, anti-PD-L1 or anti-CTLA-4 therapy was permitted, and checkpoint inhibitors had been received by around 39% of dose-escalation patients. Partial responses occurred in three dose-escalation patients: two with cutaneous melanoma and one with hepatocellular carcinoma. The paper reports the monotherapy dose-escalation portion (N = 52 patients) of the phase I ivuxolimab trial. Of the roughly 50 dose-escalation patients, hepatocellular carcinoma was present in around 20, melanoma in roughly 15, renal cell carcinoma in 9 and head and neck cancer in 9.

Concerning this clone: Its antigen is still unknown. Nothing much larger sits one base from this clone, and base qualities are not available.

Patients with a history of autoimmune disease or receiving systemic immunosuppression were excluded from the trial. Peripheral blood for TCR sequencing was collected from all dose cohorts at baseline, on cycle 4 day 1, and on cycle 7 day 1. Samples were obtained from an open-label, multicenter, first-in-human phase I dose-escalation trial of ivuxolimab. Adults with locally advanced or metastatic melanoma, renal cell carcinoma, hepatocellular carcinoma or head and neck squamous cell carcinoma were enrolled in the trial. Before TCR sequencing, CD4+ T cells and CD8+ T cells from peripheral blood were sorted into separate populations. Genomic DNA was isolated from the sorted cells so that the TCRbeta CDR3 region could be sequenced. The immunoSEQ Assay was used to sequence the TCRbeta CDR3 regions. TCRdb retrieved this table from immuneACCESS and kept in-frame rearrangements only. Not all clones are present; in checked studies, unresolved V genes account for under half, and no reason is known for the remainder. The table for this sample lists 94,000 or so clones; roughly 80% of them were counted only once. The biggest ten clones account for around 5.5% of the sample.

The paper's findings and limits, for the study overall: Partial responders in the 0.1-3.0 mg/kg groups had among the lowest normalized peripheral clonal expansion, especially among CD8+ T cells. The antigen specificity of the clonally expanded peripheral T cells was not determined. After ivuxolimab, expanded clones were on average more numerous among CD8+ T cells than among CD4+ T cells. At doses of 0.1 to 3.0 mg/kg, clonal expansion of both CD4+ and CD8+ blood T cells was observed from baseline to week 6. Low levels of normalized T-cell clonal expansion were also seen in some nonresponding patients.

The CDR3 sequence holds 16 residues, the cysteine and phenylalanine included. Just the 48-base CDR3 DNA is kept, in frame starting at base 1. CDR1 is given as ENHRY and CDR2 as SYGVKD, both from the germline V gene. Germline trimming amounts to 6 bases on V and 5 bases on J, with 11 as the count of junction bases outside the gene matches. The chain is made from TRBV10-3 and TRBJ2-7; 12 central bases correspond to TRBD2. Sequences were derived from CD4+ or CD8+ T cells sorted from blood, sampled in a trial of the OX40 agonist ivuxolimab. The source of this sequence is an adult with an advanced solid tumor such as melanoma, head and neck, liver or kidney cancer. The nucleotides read TGTGCCATCAGCTACCCCCTAGCGGGAGGGCCGAACGAGCAGTACTTC. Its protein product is CAISYPLAGGPNEQYF.